The present T cell receptor (beta chain) was sequenced within a study of T cells after yellow fever vaccination. A word on this clonotype: Its antigen is unidentified.

Regarding the study as a whole: Weaker, the secondary response peaked sooner, at day 5 versus 15.

TCRdb called the 5' RACE reads again in MiXCR, with one record for every CDR3 protein. Of about 340,000 distinct CDR3 sequences in the sample, 3.5% to 4.5% were seen once. The germline CDR1 and CDR2 sequences are SQVTM and ANQGSEA. Trimming cost V 4 bases and J 2 bases, with 11 bases left between them. CDR3 length equals 14 residues. The receptor's source is a man between 18 and 29 years old who received the YFV17D yellow fever vaccine. This chain links TRBV29-1 with TRBJ2-2; no clear D gene. Sample: PBMCs, taken 5 days after the yellow fever booster vaccination. The DNA for the CDR3 is TGCAGCGTTGTGGTGTCCACAAACACCGGGGAGCTGTTTTTT. Residues: CSVVVSTNTGELFF.